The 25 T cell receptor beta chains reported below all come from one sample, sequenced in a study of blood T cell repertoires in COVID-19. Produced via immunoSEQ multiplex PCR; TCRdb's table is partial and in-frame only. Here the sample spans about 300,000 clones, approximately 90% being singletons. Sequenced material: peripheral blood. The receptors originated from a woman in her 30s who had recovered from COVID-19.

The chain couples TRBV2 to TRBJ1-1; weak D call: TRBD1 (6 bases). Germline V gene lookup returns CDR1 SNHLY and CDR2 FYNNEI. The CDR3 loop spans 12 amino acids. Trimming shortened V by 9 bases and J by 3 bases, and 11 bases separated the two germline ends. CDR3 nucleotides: TGTGCCAGTACAGGGTATGACACTGAAGCTTTCTTT. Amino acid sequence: CASTGYDTEAFF.

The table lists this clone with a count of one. CDR3 in amino acids: CASSERADTQYF. The CDR3 coding sequence is TGTGCCAGCAGTGAGAGGGCAGATACGCAGTATTTT. The chain joins TRBV2 to TRBJ2-3, with D perhaps TRBD2 (5 bases). CDR1 is SNHLY and CDR2 is FYNNEI in the germline V gene. V was clipped by 3 bases and J by 4 bases, with 5 bases between them. The CDR3 totals 12 residues.

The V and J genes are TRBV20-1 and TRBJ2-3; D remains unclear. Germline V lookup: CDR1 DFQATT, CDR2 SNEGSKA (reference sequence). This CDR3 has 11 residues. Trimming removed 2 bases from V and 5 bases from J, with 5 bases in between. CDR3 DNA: TGCAGTGCTAGAATTAAAGATACGCAGTATTTT. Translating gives CSARIKDTQYF.

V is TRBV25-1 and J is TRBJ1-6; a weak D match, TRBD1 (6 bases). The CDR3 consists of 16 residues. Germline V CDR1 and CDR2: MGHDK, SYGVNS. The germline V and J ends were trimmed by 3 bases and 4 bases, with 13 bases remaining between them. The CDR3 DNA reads TGTGCCAGCAGTGACTACAGGACAGTGTATAATTCACCCCTCCACTTT. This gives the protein CASSDYRTVYNSPLHF.

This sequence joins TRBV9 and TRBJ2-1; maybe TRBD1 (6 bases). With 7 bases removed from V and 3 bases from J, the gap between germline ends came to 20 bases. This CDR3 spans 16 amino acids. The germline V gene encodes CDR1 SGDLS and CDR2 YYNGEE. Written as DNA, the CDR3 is TGTGCCAGCGCCCCCATACGTCGACAGGACTACAATGAGCAGTTCTTC. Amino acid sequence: CASAPIRRQDYNEQFF. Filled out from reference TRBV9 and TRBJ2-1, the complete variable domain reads DSGVTQTPKHLITATGQRVTLRCSPRSGDLSVYWYQQSLDQGLQFLIQYYNGEERAKGNILERFSAQQFPDLHSELNLSSLELGDSALYFCASAPIRRQDYNEQFFGPGTRLTVL.

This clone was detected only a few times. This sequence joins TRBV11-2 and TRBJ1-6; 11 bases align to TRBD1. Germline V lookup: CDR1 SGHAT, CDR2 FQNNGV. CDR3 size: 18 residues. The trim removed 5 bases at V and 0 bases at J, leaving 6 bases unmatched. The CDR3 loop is CASSPRTGGSSYNSPLHF. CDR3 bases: TGTGCCAGCAGCCCGCGGACAGGGGGCAGCTCCTATAATTCACCCCTCCACTTT.

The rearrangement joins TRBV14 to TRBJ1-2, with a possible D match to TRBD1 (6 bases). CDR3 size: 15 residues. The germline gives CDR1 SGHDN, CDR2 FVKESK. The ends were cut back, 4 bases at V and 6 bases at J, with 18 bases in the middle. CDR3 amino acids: CASSRILWTEDGYTF. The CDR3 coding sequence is TGTGCCAGCAGCCGAATTCTGTGGACAGAGGATGGCTACACCTTC.

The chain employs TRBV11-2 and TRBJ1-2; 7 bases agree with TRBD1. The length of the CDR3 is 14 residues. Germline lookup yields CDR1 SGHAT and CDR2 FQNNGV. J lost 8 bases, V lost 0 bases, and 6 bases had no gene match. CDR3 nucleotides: TGTGCCAGCAGCTTAGATCCAGGGGGTTTAGGCTACACCTTC. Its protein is CASSLDPGGLGYTF.

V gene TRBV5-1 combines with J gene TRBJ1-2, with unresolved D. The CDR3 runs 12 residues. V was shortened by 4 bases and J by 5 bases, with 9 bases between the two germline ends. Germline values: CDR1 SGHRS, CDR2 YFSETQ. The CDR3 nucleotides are TGCGCCAGCAGCCCTGGGCAGTATGGCTACACCTTC. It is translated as CASSPGQYGYTF.

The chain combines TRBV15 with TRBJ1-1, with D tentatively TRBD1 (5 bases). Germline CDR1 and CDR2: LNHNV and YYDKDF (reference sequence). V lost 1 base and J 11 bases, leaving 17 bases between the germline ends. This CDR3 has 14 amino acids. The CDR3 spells CATSRGVGRVVAFF. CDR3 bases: TGTGCCACCAGCAGAGGAGTGGGCAGGGTTGTCGCTTTCTTT.

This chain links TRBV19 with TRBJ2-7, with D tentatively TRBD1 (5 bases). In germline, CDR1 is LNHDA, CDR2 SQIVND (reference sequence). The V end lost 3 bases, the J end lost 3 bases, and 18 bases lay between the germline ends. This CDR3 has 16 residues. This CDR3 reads CASSIQAGSEGYEQYF. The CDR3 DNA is TGTGCCAGTAGTATCCAGGCAGGGTCGGAAGGCTACGAGCAGTACTTC.

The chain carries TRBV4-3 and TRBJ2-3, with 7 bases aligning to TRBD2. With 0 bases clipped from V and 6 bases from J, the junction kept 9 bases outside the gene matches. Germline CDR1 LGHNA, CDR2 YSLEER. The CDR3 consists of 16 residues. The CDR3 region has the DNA TGCGCCAGCAGCCAAGATAGCGGACTAGGCCGGGATACGCAGTATTTT. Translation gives CASSQDSGLGRDTQYF.

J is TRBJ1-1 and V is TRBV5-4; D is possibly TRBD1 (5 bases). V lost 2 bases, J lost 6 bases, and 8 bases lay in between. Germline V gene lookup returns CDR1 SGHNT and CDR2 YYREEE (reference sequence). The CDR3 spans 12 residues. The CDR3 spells CASSFMTAEAFF. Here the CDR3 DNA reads TGTGCCAGCAGCTTTATGACAGCTGAAGCTTTCTTT.

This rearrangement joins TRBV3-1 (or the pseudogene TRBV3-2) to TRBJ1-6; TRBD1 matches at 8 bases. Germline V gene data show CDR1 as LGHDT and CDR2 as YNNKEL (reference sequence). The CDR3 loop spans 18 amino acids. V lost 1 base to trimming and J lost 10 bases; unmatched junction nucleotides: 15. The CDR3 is CASSQGPHYQGAKSPLHF. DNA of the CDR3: TGTGCCAGCAGCCAAGGGCCCCACTATCAGGGGGCAAAATCACCCCTCCACTTT.

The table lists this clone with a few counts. The chain's CDR3 is CASSSSGGPFQLETDTQYF. CDR3 DNA: TGTGCCAGCAGTTCTAGCGGGGGGCCTTTTCAGCTTGAGACAGATACGCAGTATTTT. The gene calls are TRBV6-2 or TRBV6-3 and TRBJ2-3; 11 nucleotides align to TRBD2. Trimming at V came to 4 bases and at J to 3 bases, leaving 15 bases not matched to a gene. This CDR3 spans 19 amino acids. Germline V gives CDR1 MNHEY, CDR2 SVGEGT.

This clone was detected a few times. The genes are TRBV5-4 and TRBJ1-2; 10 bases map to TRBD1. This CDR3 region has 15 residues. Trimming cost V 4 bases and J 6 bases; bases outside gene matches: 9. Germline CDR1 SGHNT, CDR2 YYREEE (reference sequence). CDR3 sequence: CASSKRQGALDGYTF. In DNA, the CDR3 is TGTGCCAGCAGCAAAAGACAGGGGGCATTGGATGGCTACACCTTC.

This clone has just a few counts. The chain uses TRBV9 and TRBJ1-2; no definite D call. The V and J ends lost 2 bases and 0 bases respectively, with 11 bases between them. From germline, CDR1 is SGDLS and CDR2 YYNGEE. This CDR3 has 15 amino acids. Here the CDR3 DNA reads TGTGCCAGCAGCGTCTCGTTCAGAACTAACTATGGCTACACCTTC. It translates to CASSVSFRTNYGYTF.

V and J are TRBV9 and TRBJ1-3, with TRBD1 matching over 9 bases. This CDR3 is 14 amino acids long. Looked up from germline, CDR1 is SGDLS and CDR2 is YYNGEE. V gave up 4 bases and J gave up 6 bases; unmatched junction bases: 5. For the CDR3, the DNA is TGTGCCAGCAGCTCCCGGACAGGGGAAAACACCATATATTTT. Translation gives CASSSRTGENTIYF.

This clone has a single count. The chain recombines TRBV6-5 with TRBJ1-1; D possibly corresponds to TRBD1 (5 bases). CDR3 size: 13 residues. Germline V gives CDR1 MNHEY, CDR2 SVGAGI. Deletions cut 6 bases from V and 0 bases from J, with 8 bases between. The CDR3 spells CASRRDLNTEAFF. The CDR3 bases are TGTGCCAGCAGACGGGACTTGAACACTGAAGCTTTCTTT.

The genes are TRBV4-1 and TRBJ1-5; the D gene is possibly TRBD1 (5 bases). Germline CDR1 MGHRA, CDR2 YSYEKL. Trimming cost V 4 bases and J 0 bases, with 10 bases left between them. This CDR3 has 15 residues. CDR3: CASSPGHLSNQPQHF. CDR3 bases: TGCGCCAGCAGCCCTGGACACCTTAGCAATCAGCCCCAGCATTTT.

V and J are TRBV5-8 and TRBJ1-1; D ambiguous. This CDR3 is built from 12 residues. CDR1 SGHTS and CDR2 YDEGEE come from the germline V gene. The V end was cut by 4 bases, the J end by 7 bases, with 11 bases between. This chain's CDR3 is CASSPFSGEAFF. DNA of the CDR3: TGTGCCAGCAGCCCTTTCAGTGGTGAAGCTTTCTTT.

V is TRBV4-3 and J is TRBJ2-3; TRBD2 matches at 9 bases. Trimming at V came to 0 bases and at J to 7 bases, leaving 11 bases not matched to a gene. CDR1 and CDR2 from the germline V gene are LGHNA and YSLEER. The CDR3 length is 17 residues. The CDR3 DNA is TGCGCCAGCAGCCAAGAAGAGCGGCGGGGGGGCCGTAATACGCAGTATTTT. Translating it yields CASSQEERRGGRNTQYF.

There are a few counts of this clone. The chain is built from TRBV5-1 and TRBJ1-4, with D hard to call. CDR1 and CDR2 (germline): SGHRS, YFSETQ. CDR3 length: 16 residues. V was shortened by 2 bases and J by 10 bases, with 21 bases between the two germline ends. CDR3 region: CASSFSGASKDVKLFF. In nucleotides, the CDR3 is TGCGCCAGCAGCTTTAGCGGTGCCTCCAAGGATGTAAAACTGTTTTTT.

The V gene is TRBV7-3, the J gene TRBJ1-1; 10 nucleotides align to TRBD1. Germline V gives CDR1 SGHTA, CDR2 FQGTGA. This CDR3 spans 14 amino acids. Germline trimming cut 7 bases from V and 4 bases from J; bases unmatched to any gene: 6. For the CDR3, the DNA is TGTGCCAGCACCTTGGACAGGGGGAGCACTGAAGCTTTCTTT. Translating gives CASTLDRGSTEAFF.

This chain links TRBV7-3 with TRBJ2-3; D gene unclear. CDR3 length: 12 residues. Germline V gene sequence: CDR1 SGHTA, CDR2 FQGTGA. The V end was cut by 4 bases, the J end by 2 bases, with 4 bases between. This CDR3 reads CASSSNTDTQYF. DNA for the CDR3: TGTGCCAGCAGCTCCAACACAGATACGCAGTATTTT.